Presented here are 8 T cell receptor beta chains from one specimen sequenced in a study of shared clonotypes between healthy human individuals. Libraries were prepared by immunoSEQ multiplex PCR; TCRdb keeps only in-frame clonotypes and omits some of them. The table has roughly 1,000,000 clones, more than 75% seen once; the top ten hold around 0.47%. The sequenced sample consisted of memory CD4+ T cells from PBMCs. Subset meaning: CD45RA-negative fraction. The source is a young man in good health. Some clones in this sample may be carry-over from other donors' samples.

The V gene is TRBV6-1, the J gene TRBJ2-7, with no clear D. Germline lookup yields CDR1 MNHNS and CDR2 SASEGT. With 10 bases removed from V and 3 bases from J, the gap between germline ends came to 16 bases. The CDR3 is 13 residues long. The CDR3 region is CATTVQAVYEQYF. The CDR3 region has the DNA TGTGCCACCACAGTTCAGGCCGTCTACGAGCAGTACTTC.

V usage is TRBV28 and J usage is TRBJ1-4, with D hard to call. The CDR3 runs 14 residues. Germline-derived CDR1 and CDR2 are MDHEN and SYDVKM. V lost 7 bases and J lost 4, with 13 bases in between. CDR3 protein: CASKAVGYNEKLFF. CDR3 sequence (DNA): TGTGCCAGCAAAGCCGTCGGTTATAATGAAAAACTGTTTTTT. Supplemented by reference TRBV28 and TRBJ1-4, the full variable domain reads DVKVTQSSRYLVKRTGEKVFLECVQDMDHENMFWYRQDPGLGLRLIYFSYDVKMKEKGDIPEGYSVSREKKERFSLILESASTNQTSMYLCASKAVGYNEKLFFGSGTQLSVL.

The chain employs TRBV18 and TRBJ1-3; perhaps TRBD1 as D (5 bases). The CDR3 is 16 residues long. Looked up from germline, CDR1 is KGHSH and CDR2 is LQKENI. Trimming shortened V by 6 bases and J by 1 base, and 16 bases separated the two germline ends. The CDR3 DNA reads TGTGCCAGCTCCTACTTGGCCGGGGGTTCTGGAAACACCATATATTTT. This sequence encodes CASSYLAGGSGNTIYF.

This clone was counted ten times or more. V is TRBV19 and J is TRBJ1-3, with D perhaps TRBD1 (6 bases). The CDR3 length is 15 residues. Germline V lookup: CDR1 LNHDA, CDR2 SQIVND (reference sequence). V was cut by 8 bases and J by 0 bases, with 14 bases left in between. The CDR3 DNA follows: TGTGCCAGTTTCTCAGGGGTTCGCTCTGGAAACACCATATATTTT. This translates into CASFSGVRSGNTIYF.

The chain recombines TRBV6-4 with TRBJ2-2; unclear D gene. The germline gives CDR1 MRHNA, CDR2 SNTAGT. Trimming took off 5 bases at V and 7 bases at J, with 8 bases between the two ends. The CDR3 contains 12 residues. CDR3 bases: TGTGCCAGCAGTTCGCTAAACGGGGAGCTGTTTTTT. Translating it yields CASSSLNGELFF.

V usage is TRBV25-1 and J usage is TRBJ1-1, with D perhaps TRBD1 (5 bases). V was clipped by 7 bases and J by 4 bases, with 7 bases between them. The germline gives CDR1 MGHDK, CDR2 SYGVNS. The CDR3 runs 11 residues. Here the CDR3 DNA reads TGTGCCAGCAAGAGGGGCACTGAAGCTTTCTTT. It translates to CASKRGTEAFF.

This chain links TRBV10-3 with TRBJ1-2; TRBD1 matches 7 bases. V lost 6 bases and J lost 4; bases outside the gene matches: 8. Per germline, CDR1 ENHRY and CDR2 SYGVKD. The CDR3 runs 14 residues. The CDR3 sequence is CAISGQVGTYGYTF. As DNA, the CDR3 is TGTGCCATCAGCGGACAGGTGGGAACCTATGGCTACACCTTC.

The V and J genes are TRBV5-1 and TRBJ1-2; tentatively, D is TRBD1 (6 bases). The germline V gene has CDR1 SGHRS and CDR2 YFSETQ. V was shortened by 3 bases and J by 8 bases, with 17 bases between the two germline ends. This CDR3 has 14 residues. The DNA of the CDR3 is TGCGCCAGCAGCTCGGGGGCCGCCCCTGGGGGCTACACCTTC. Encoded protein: CASSSGAAPGGYTF. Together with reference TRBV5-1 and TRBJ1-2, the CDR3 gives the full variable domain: KAGVTQTPRYLIKTRGQQVTLSCSPISGHRSVSWYQQTPGQGLQFLFEYFSETQRNKGNFPGRFSGRQFSNSRSEMNVSTLELGDSALYLCASSSGAAPGGYTFGSGTRLTVV.